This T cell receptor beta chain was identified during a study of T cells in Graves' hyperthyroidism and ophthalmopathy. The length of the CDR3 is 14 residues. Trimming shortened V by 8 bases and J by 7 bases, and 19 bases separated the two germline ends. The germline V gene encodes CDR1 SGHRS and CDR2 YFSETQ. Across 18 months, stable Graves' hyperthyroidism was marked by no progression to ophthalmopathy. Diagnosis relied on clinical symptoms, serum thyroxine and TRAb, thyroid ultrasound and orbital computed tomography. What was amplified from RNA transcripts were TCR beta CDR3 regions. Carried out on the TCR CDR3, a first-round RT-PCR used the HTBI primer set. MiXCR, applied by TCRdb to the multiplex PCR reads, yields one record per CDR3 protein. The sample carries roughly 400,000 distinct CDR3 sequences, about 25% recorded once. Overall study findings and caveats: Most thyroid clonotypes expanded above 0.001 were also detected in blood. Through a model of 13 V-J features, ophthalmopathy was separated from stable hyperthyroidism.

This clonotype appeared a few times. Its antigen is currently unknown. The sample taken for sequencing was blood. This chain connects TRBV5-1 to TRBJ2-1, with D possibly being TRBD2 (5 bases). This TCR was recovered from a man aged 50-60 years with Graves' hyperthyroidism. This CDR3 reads CASGSGQFGNEQFF. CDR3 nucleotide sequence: TGCGCCAGTGGGAGTGGGCAGTTTGGGAATGAGCAGTTCTTC.